This record covers a single T cell receptor (beta chain). Antigen: not known. These data are taken from a study of blood T cells in healthy people across ages. Trimming at V came to 4 bases and at J to 5 bases, leaving 14 bases not matched to a gene. The germline V gene encodes CDR1 SGHRS and CDR2 YFSETQ. CDR3 length equals 17 residues. Overall study findings and caveats: One million T cells yielded diversity estimates that were considered underestimates.

A second about 7 to 11 cycle PCR used barcoded and J-beta primers. TCRdb reprocessed the 5' RACE reads with MiXCR, giving one entry per CDR3 protein. The top ten clones hold roughly 3.1% of a sample with roughly 800,000 distinct CDR3 sequences, 20% to 30% of them seen once. The sample was also reused in another study, on T cells of mothers and their children. This second study notes: Barcodes for each sample and 2-4 random nucleotides were added by the M1S primer used in the second PCR.

V and J are TRBV5-1 and TRBJ1-4, with TRBD1 matching 7 bases. Sequencing was performed on blood. This receptor was taken from a boy aged 5-17 years in good health. For the CDR3, the DNA is TGCGCCAGCAGCATCGCCGGGACAGATCTTGGAAATGAAAAACTGTTTTTT. It yields the protein CASSIAGTDLGNEKLFF.